This T cell receptor (beta chain) was found in a study of blood T cell repertoires in COVID-19. Study summary: Samples representing acute and convalescent COVID-19 were sourced from the United States, Italy and Spain. PBMCs, B-cell-depleted T cells, or T cells provided the cDNA or gDNA that made up the material.

TCRdb keeps only in-frame clones here, not all; method: immunoSEQ multiplex PCR. Of 53,000 or so clones listed, 79% are singletons. Per the germline V gene, CDR1 is SGHRS and CDR2 is YFSETQ. The V end was cut by 5 bases, the J end by 8 bases, with 8 bases between. This CDR3 has 12 residues. This chain uses TRBV5-1 with TRBJ1-6; D possibly corresponds to TRBD1 (5 bases). Sequencing was performed on peripheral blood. The source of this sequence is a man aged 60-69 years with acute or convalescent COVID-19. The CDR3 region has the DNA TGCGCCAGCAGGGGGGGAGATTCACCCCTCCACTTT. Its translation is CASRGGDSPLHF.